These 21 T cell receptor beta chains share one sample of origin, sequenced in a study of T cell responses to AZD1222 COVID-19 vaccine. Clones were read by immunoSEQ multiplex PCR, and TCRdb kept only the in-frame ones, dropping some. The profile shows approximately 150,000 clones, 85% to 90% of them singletons. The material was peripheral blood, obtained 28 days after the second AZD1222 dose. These receptors were collected from an adult who received the AZD1222 COVID-19 vaccine.

The chain carries TRBV2 and TRBJ1-5; 7 bases match TRBD1. This CDR3 is 17 amino acids long. The V gene's germline CDR1 is SNHLY and CDR2 FYNNEI. Losses at the gene ends were 5 bases for V and 0 bases for J; bases not matched to a gene: 10. DNA of the CDR3: TGTGCCAGCAGTAGGACAGGTTCGGGGTATAGCAATCAGCCCCAGCATTTT. This gives the protein CASSRTGSGYSNQPQHF. The full variable domain, in which reference TRBV2 and TRBJ1-5 provide the parts outside the CDR3, is EPEVTQTPSHQVTQMGQEVILRCVPISNHLYFYWYRQILGQKVEFLVSFYNNEISEKSEIFDDQFSVERPDGSNFTLKIRSTKLEDSAMYFCASSRTGSGYSNQPQHFGDGTRLSIL.

In this sample, this clone turned up once. The gene calls are TRBV11-2 and TRBJ1-1; the D is unclear. V was cut by 1 base and J by 1 base, with 4 bases left in between. This CDR3 region has 13 residues. Germline V gene sequence: CDR1 SGHAT, CDR2 FQNNGV. The CDR3 here is CASSLGANTEAFF. CDR3 sequence (DNA): TGTGCCAGCAGCTTAGGGGCGAACACTGAAGCTTTCTTT.

The sample holds a few counts of this clone. V and J are TRBV2 and TRBJ2-7, with a tentative D call TRBD2 (6 bases). Trimming left V 8 bases short and J 0 bases short, with 14 bases between. There are 14 residues in the CDR3. The germline V gene has CDR1 SNHLY and CDR2 FYNNEI. The CDR3 DNA reads TGTGCCAGCCGCACTAGCTTCACCTCCTACGAGCAGTACTTC. It is translated as CASRTSFTSYEQYF.

The CDR3, as DNA: TGTGCCAGCAGCTTGGGTTTGGCAGGGACTGGAAACACCATATATTTT. Amino acid sequence: CASSLGLAGTGNTIYF. The V gene is TRBV5-4, the J gene TRBJ1-3, with D possibly being TRBD1 (5 bases). The CDR3 covers 16 residues. V lost 0 bases, J lost 2 bases, and 12 bases lay in between. Germline V lookup: CDR1 SGHNT, CDR2 YYREEE (reference sequence).

This chain links TRBV10-3 with TRBJ1-2; weak D call: TRBD1 (6 bases). This CDR3 is 16 amino acids long. Trimming pared 3 bases from V and 4 bases from J, leaving 18 bases between. CDR1 and CDR2 from the germline V gene are ENHRY and SYGVKD. CDR3 residues: CAISEGGTTAPYGYTF. CDR3 in DNA: TGTGCCATCAGTGAAGGGGGGACCACAGCTCCCTATGGCTACACCTTC.

The genes are TRBV18 and TRBJ1-5; the D gene is possibly TRBD1 (6 bases). V dropped 3 bases and J dropped 6 bases, with 9 bases sitting between them. The germline V gene encodes CDR1 KGHSH and CDR2 LQKENI. This CDR3 has 13 residues. The chain's CDR3 is CASSPPTGQPQHF. The CDR3 DNA reads as TGTGCCAGCTCACCTCCGACAGGTCAGCCCCAGCATTTT.

This chain joins TRBV29-1 and TRBJ2-1; D is undetermined. Germline V CDR1 and CDR2: SQVTM, ANQGSEA. This CDR3 region has 11 residues. Trimming removed 4 bases from V and 2 bases from J, with 3 bases in between. The CDR3 bases are TGCAGCGTTGTGACCTACAATGAGCAGTTCTTC. Protein: CSVVTYNEQFF.

The genes are TRBV12-3 or TRBV12-4 and TRBJ1-2; no clear D. Trimming cost V 3 bases and J 11 bases, with 10 bases left between them. The CDR3 extends over 11 amino acids. The CDR3 loop reads CASSFGTAYTF. CDR3 in DNA: TGTGCCAGCAGTTTCGGTACGGCGTACACCTTC.

This rearrangement joins TRBV30 to TRBJ2-4, with no clear D. Trimming stripped 1 base from V and 7 bases from J, with 14 bases between. Germline CDR1 reads GTSNPN; CDR2 reads SVGIG (reference sequence). The CDR3 extends over 14 amino acids. This CDR3 is CAWSGGAHGNIQYF. The CDR3 nucleotides are TGTGCCTGGAGTGGTGGCGCCCACGGGAACATTCAGTACTTC.

The CDR3 bases are TGTGCCAGCAGCTTGACCAGGACAGTGAGCTCTGGAAACACCATATATTTT. Amino acids: CASSLTRTVSSGNTIYF. The chain uses TRBV11-2 and TRBJ1-3; D may be TRBD1 (6 bases). CDR1 is SGHAT and CDR2 is FQNNGV in the germline V gene. The V end lost 3 bases, the J end lost 0 bases, and 15 bases lay between the germline ends. CDR3 size: 17 residues.

The genes are TRBV25-1 and TRBJ1-2; D remains ambiguous. The CDR3 loop spans 13 amino acids. V was cut by 1 base and J by 6 bases, with 9 bases left in between. The germline CDR1 and CDR2 sequences are MGHDK and SYGVNS. CDR3 sequence reads: CASSESRVDGYTF. The CDR3 DNA reads as TGTGCCAGCAGTGAATCAAGGGTCGATGGCTACACCTTC.

Here the CDR3 DNA reads TGTGCCAGCAGCCTCGGGACAGCAGGCACAGATACGCAGTATTTT. This translates into CASSLGTAGTDTQYF. The chain is built from TRBV2 and TRBJ2-3, with TRBD1 identical over 7 bases. Germline CDR1 reads SNHLY; CDR2 reads FYNNEI. The CDR3 is made up of 15 amino acids. V lost 6 bases and J lost 1; bases outside the gene matches: 7.

The chain joins TRBV6-5 to TRBJ1-6; the match to TRBD1 covers 7 bases. V dropped 10 bases and J dropped 7; count of bases not matched to a gene: 7. The CDR3 sequence is 13 residues long. Germline V gene data show CDR1 as MNHEY and CDR2 as SVGAGI. CDR3 amino acids: CATKEGANSPLHF. The CDR3 bases are TGTGCCACCAAGGAGGGGGCAAATTCACCCCTCCACTTT.

V usage is TRBV4-1 and J usage is TRBJ1-3; D is uncertain. V was shortened by 0 bases and J by 5 bases, with 14 bases between the two germline ends. CDR1 MGHRA and CDR2 YSYEKL come from the germline V gene. The CDR3 is 16 amino acids. CDR3: CASSQEARGYRNTIYF. As DNA, the CDR3 is TGCGCCAGCAGCCAAGAGGCACGGGGTTACCGAAACACCATATATTTT.

V gene TRBV27 combines with J gene TRBJ2-7; tentative D call: TRBD1 (6 bases). The germline V gene encodes CDR1 MNHEY and CDR2 SMNVEV (reference sequence). CDR3 size: 14 residues. V was clipped by 3 bases and J by 4 bases, with 13 bases between them. CDR3 residues: CASSFWGQTYEQYF. In DNA form, the CDR3 reads TGTGCCAGCAGTTTTTGGGGACAAACTTACGAGCAGTACTTC.

The J gene is TRBJ2-1, the V gene TRBV5-4; D gene uncertain. Looked up from germline, CDR1 is SGHNT and CDR2 is YYREEE (reference sequence). Trimming stripped 3 bases from V and 2 bases from J, with 3 bases between. The CDR3 runs 12 residues. CDR3 DNA sequence: TGTGCCAGCAGCTCTCCCTACAATGAGCAGTTCTTC. This sequence encodes CASSSPYNEQFF.

The chain joins TRBV19 to TRBJ2-3; 9 nucleotides align to TRBD1. This CDR3 contains 15 residues. The germline V gene encodes CDR1 LNHDA and CDR2 SQIVND (reference sequence). The V and J ends lost 5 bases and 3 bases, in that order; junction bases with no gene match: 6. For the CDR3, the DNA is TGTGCCAGTAGTTCACCGGGACAGGGAACAGATACGCAGTATTTT. The encoded protein is CASSSPGQGTDTQYF.

The CDR3 DNA reads TGTGCCAGCAGCCCGCGGGCCCCGAACACTGAAGCTTTCTTT. This encodes CASSPRAPNTEAFF. This sequence joins TRBV3-1 (or the pseudogene TRBV3-2) and TRBJ1-1; D call uncertain. The V gene's germline CDR1 is LGHDT and CDR2 YNNKEL (reference sequence). This CDR3 spans 14 amino acids. Trimming cost V 4 bases and J 1 base, with 10 bases left between them.

V and J are TRBV15 and TRBJ1-1; the D is unclear. Trimming took off 3 bases at V and 5 bases at J, with 7 bases between the two ends. CDR3 length: 12 amino acids. Germline V gives CDR1 LNHNV, CDR2 YYDKDF (reference sequence). Here the CDR3 DNA reads TGTGCCACCAGCAGCTTTGGGACTGAAGCTTTCTTT. It is translated as CATSSFGTEAFF.

V and J are TRBV10-3 and TRBJ2-3; TRBD2 aligns across 11 bases. V lost 5 bases, J lost 6 bases, and 13 bases stayed unmatched. Per germline, CDR1 ENHRY and CDR2 SYGVKD. The CDR3 is 17 amino acids. The CDR3 region is CAISPGVTSGSSDTQYF. CDR3 sequence (DNA): TGTGCCATCAGTCCGGGGGTTACTAGCGGGAGTTCCGATACGCAGTATTTT.

The genes are TRBV28 and TRBJ1-1; D uncertain. Looked up from germline, CDR1 is MDHEN and CDR2 is SYDVKM. Trimming cost V 6 bases and J 3 bases, with 11 bases left between them. The CDR3 runs 13 residues. Written as DNA, the CDR3 is TGTGCCAGCAGCCTCACAGCCTACACTGAAGCTTTCTTT. It is translated as CASSLTAYTEAFF.